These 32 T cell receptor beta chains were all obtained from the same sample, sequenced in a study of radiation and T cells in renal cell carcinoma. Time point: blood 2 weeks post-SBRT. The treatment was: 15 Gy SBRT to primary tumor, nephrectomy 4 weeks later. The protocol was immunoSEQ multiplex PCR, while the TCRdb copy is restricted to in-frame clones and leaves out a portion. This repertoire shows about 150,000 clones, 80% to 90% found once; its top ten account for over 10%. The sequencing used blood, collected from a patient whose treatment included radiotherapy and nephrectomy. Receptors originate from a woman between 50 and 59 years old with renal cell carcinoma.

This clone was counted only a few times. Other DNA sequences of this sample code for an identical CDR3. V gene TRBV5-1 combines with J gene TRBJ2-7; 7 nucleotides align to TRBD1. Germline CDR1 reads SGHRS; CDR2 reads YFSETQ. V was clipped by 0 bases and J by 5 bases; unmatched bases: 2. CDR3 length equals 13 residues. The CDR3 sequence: CASSLGQGDEQYF. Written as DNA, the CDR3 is TGCGCCAGCAGCTTGGGACAGGGCGACGAGCAGTACTTC. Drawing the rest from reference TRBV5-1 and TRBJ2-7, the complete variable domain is KAGVTQTPRYLIKTRGQQVTLSCSPISGHRSVSWYQQTPGQGLQFLFEYFSETQRNKGNFPGRFSGRQFSNSRSEMNVSTLELGDSALYLCASSLGQGDEQYFGPGTRLTVT.

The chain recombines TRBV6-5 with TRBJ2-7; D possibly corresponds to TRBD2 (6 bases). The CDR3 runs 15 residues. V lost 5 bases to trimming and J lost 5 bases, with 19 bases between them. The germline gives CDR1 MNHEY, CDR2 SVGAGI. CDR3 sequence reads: CASSPPLGGLNEQYF. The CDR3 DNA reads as TGTGCCAGCAGTCCGCCCTTGGGGGGACTCAACGAGCAGTACTTC.

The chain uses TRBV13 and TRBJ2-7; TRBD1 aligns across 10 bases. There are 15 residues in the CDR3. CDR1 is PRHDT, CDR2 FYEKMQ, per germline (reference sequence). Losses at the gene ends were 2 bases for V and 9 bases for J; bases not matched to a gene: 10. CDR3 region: CASSLSRDRGGVQYF. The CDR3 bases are TGTGCCAGCAGCTTATCTAGGGACAGGGGTGGTGTGCAGTACTTC.

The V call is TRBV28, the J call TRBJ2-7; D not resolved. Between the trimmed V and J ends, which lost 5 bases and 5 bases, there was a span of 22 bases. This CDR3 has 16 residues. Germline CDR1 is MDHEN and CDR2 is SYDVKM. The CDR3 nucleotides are TGTGCCAGCAGTAACGACGGATGGGTCGGCGCGGACGAGCAGTACTTC. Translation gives CASSNDGWVGADEQYF.

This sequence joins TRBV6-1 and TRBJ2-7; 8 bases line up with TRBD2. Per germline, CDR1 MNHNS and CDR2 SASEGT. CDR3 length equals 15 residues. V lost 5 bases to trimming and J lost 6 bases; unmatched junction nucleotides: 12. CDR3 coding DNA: TGTGCCAGCAGTACAACCTCAGCGGGGGTCGGCGAGCAGTACTTC. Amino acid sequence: CASSTTSAGVGEQYF.

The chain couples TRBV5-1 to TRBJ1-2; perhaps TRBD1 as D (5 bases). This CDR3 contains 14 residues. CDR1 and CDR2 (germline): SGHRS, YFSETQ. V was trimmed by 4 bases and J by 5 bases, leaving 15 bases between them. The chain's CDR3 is CASSQDTGIYGYTF. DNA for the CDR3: TGCGCCAGCAGCCAGGACACCGGAATTTATGGCTACACCTTC. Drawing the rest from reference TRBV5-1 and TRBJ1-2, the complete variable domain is KAGVTQTPRYLIKTRGQQVTLSCSPISGHRSVSWYQQTPGQGLQFLFEYFSETQRNKGNFPGRFSGRQFSNSRSEMNVSTLELGDSALYLCASSQDTGIYGYTFGSGTRLTVV.

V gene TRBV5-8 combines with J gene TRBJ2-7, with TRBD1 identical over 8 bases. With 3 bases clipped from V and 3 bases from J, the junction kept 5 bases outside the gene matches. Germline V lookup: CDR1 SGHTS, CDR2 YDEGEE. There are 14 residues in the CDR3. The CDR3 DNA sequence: TGTGCCAGCAGCTACCAGGGGGCCAGCTACGAGCAGTACTTC. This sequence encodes CASSYQGASYEQYF.

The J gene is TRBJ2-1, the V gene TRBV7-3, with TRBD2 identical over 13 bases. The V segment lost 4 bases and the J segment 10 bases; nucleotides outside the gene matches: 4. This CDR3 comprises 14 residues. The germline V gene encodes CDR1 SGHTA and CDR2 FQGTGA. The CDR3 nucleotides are TGTGCCAGCAGCTCACAGGGACTAGCGGGGGAGCAGTTCTTC. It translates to CASSSQGLAGEQFF.

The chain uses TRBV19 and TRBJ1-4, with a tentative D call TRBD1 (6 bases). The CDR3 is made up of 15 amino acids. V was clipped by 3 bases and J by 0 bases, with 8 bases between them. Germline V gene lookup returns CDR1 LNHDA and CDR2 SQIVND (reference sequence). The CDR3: CASSIGQSTNEKLFF. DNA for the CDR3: TGTGCCAGTAGTATTGGACAGTCAACTAATGAAAAACTGTTTTTT.

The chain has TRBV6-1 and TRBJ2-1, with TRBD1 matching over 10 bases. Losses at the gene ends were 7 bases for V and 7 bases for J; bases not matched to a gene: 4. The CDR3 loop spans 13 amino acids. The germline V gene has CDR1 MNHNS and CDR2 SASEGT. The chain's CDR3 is CASNLDRGNEQFF. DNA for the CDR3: TGTGCCAGCAATCTGGACAGGGGGAATGAGCAGTTCTTC.

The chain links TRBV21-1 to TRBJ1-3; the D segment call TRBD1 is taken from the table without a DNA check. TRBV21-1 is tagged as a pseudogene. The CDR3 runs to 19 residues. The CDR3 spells CASSTPPGQGTSTGNTIYF. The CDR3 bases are TGTGCCAGCAGCACCCCTCCCGGACAGGGGACATCAACTGGAAACACCATATATTTT.

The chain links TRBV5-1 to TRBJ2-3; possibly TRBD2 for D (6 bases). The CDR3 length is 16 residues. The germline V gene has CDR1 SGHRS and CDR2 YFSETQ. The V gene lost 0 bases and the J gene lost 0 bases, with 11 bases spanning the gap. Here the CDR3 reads CASSLGLSGSTDTQYF. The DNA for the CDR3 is TGCGCCAGCAGCTTGGGTCTTAGCGGTAGCACAGATACGCAGTATTTT.

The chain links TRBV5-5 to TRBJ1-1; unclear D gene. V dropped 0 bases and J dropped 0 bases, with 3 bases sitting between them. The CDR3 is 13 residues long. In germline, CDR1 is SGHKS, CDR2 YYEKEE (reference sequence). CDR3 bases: TGTGCCAGCAGCTTGGGGCTGAACACTGAAGCTTTCTTT. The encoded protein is CASSLGLNTEAFF. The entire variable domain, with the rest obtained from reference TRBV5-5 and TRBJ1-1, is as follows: DAGVTQSPTHLIKTRGQQVTLRCSPISGHKSVSWYQQVLGQGPQFIFQYYEKEERGRGNFPDRFSARQFPNYSSELNVNALLLGDSALYLCASSLGLNTEAFFGQGTRLTVV.

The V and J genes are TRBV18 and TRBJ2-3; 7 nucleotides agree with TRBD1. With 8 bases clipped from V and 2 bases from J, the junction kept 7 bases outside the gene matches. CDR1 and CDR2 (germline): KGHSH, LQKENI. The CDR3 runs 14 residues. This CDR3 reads CASLQGVLTDTQYF. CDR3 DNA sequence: TGTGCCAGCCTGCAGGGGGTCCTCACAGATACGCAGTATTTT.

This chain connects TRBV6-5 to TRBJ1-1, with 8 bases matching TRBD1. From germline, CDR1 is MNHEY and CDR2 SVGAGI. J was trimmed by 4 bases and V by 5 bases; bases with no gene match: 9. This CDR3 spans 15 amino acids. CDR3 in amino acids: CASSRQGSGSTEAFF. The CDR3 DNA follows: TGTGCCAGCAGTCGACAGGGGTCGGGAAGCACTGAAGCTTTCTTT.

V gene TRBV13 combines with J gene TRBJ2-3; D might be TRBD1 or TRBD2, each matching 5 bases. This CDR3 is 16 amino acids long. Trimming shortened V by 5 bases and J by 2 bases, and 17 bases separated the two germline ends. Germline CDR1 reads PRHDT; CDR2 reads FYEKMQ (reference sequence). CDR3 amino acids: CASSTRGSFITDTQYF. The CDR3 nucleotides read TGTGCCAGCAGCACCCGGGGCTCCTTTATCACAGATACGCAGTATTTT. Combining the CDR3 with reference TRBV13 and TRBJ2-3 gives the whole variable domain AAGVIQSPRHLIKEKRETATLKCYPIPRHDTVYWYQQGPGQDPQFLISFYEKMQSDKGSIPDRFSAQQFSDYHSELNMSSLELGDSALYFCASSTRGSFITDTQYFGPGTRLTVL.

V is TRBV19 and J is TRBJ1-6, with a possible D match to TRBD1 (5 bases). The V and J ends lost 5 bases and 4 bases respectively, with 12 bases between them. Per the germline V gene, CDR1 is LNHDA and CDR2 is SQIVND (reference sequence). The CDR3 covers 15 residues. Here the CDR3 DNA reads TGTGCCAGTAGTGAGACAGCCTCATATAATTCACCCCTCCACTTT. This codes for CASSETASYNSPLHF.

CDR3 sequence reads: CASSDGGESEAFF. The CDR3 DNA follows: TGCGCCAGCAGTGACGGTGGGGAGTCTGAAGCTTTCTTT. V is TRBV10-1 and J is TRBJ1-1; D uncertain. The CDR3 contains 13 residues. The germline CDR1 and CDR2 sequences are WNHNN and SYGVQD (reference sequence). Trimming pared 3 bases from V and 6 bases from J, leaving 11 bases between.

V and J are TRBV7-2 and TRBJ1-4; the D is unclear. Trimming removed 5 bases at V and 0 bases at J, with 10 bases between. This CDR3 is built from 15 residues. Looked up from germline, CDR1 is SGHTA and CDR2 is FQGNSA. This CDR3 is CASSRAGATNEKLFF. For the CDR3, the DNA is TGTGCCAGCAGCAGGGCAGGAGCAACTAATGAAAAACTGTTTTTT. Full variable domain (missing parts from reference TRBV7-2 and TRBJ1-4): GAGVSQSPSNKVTEKGKDVELRCDPISGHTALYWYRQSLGQGLEFLIYFQGNSAPDKSGLPSDRFSAERTGGSVSTLTIQRTQQEDSAVYLCASSRAGATNEKLFFGSGTQLSVL.

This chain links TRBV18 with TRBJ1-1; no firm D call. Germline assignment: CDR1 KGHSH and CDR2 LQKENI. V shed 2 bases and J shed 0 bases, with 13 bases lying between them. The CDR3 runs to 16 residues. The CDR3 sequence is CASSPGSGPLNTEAFF. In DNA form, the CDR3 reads TGTGCCAGCTCACCAGGGAGCGGTCCCCTGAACACTGAAGCTTTCTTT.

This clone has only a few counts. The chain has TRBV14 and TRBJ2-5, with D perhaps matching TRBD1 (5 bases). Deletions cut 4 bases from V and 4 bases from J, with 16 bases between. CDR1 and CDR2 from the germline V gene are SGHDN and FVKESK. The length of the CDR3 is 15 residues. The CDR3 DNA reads TGTGCCAGCAGCCGCCGACAGTACGCCGGAGAGACCCAGTACTTC. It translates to CASSRRQYAGETQYF.

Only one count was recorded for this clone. CDR3 DNA: TGTGCCAGCAGCCGTAGCGGGGGGGCCGGCGAGCAGTACTTC. Its translation is CASSRSGGAGEQYF. The rearrangement links TRBV6-1 to TRBJ2-7, with 11 bases fitting TRBD2. Germline V CDR1 and CDR2: MNHNS, SASEGT. V shed 6 bases, J shed 6 bases, and the junction held 7 bases outside the gene matches. There are 14 residues in the CDR3.

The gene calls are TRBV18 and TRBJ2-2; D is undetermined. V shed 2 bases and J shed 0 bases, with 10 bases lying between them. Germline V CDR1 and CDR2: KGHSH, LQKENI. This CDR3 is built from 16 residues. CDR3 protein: CASSPSTPANTGELFF. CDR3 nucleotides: TGTGCCAGCTCACCATCGACACCTGCGAACACCGGGGAGCTGTTTTTT. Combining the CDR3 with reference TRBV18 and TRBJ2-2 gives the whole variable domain NAGVMQNPRHLVRRRGQEARLRCSPMKGHSHVYWYRQLPEEGLKFMVYLQKENIIDESGMPKERFSAEFPKEGPSILRIQQVVRGDSAAYFCASSPSTPANTGELFFGEGSRLTVL.

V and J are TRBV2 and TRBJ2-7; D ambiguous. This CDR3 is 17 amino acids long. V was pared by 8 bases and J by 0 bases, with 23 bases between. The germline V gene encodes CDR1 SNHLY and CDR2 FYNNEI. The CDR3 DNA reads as TGTGCCAGCCGCGACAATATTAAGTCCTCTGTCTCCTACGAGCAGTACTTC. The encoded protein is CASRDNIKSSVSYEQYF.

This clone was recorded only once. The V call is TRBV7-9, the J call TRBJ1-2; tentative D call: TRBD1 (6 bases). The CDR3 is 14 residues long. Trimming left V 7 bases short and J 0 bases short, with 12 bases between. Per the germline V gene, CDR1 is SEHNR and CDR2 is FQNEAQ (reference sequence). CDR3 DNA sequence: TGTGCCAGCATACAGGGCCGAGCTAACTATGGCTACACCTTC. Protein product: CASIQGRANYGYTF.

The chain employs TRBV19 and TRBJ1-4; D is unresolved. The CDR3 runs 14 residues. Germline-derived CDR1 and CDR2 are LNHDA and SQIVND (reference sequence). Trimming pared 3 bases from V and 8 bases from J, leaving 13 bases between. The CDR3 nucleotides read TGTGCCAGTAGTATTTCTGTGTTCGGAGAAAAACTGTTTTTT. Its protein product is CASSISVFGEKLFF.

This chain's CDR3 is CASSGGNTIYF. CDR3 nucleotide sequence: TGTGCCAGCAGCGGAGGAAACACCATATATTTT. The chain has TRBV7-2 and TRBJ1-3; the D is unclear. Between the trimmed V and J ends, which lost 5 bases and 4 bases, there was a span of 3 bases. CDR1 is SGHTA and CDR2 is FQGNSA in the germline V gene. The CDR3 is 11 amino acids.

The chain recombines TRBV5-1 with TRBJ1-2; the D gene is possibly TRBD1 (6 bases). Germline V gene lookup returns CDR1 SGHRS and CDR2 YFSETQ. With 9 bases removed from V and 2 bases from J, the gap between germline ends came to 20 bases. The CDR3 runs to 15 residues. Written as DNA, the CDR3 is TGCGCCACCAGAGCGTTGCAGGGGTCGAACTATGGCTACACCTTC. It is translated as CATRALQGSNYGYTF.

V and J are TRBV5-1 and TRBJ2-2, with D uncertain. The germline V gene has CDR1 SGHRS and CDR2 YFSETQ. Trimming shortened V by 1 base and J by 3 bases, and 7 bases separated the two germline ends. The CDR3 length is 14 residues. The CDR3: CASSLLVDTGELFF. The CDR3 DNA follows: TGCGCCAGCAGCTTGTTAGTCGACACCGGGGAGCTGTTTTTT.

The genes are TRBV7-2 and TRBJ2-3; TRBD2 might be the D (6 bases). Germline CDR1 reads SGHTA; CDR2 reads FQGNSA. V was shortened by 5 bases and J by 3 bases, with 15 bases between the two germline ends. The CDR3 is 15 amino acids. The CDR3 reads CASSPGLLLTDTQYF. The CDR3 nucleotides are TGTGCCAGCAGCCCGGGACTCCTGCTTACAGATACGCAGTATTTT. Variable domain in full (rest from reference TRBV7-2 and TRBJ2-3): GAGVSQSPSNKVTEKGKDVELRCDPISGHTALYWYRQSLGQGLEFLIYFQGNSAPDKSGLPSDRFSAERTGGSVSTLTIQRTQQEDSAVYLCASSPGLLLTDTQYFGPGTRLTVL.

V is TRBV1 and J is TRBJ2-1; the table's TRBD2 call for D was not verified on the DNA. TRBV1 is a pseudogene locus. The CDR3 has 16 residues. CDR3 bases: TGCACCAGCAGCCCCGAAGTAGGGACTCGATACTCTGCTGAGTTCTTC. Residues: CTSSPEVGTRYSAEFF.

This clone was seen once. CDR3 sequence reads: CASSPKGGVTEAFF. The CDR3 nucleotides are TGTGCCAGCTCACCCAAAGGTGGGGTTACTGAAGCTTTCTTT. J is TRBJ1-1 and V is TRBV18, with D hard to call. CDR1 is KGHSH, CDR2 LQKENI, per germline. The CDR3 has 14 amino acids. The germline V and J ends were trimmed by 3 bases and 5 bases, with 13 bases remaining between them.